A few counts support the clone carrying this TCR beta chain. Using its own MiXCR run on the 5' RACE reads, TCRdb lists one record per CDR3 protein. The sample has roughly 87,000 distinct CDR3 sequences; 15% to 20% are singletons. This sample was taken from a study of T cells of healthy individuals. Trimming pared 2 bases from V and 2 bases from J, leaving 10 bases between. This CDR3 contains 14 residues. Germline values: CDR1 LGHNA, CDR2 YNFKEQ. This receptor was identified in a human donor in good health. The chain has TRBV4-2 and TRBJ2-7; unclear D gene. The CDR3 DNA is TGTGCCAGCAGCCAAAGACCCCGGACCTACGAGCAGTACTTC. Translation: CASSQRPRTYEQYF.